These T cell receptor beta chains were read from a single sample in a study of OX40 agonist ivuxolimab in advanced cancers. The data were produced by immunoSEQ multiplex PCR, yet TCRdb's version contains in-frame clones alone and is incomplete. The data show about 63,000 clones, with roughly nine tenths seen just once and less than 14% held by the top ten. This specimen consisted of CD4+ or CD8+ T cells sorted from blood, obtained in a trial of the OX40 agonist ivuxolimab. All receptors derive from an adult with an advanced solid tumor such as melanoma, head and neck, liver or kidney cancer. CDR3s include the opening cysteine and the closing phenylalanine or tryptophan. A D gene is named only where the DNA matches it firmly.

NA	TRBV7-2	TRBJ1-1	TGTGCCAGCAGCTTAGCGAGGGTCGCAGCTTTCTTT	CASSLARVAAFF
NA	TRBV19	TRBJ1-1	TGTGCCAGTAGTAAAGGACTGACCACGAACACTGAAGCTTTCTTT	CASSKGLTTNTEAFF
NA	TRBV28	TRBJ1-2	TGTGCCAGCAGTCCTTGGACAGTAGACGACTATGGCTACACCTTC	CASSPWTVDDYGYTF
NA	TRBV6-6	TRBJ1-2	TGTGCCAGCATTAGAACCAACTATGGCTACACCTTC	CASIRTNYGYTF
NA	TRBV7-9	TRBJ2-1	TGTGCCAGCAGGGGGGCTACCGCTGAGCAGTTCTTC	CASRGATAEQFF
TRBD1	TRBV5-4	TRBJ2-5	TGTGCCAGCAGCCTGATCACAGGGGGCCGAGAGACCCAGTACTTC	CASSLITGGRETQYF
NA	TRBV5-1	TRBJ2-3	TGCGCCAGCAGCTTGGCCGGGTACCCAGATACGCAGTATTTT	CASSLAGYPDTQYF
TRBD2	TRBV11-2	TRBJ2-7	TGTGCCAGCAGCTTGAGGCGGGGGGGAACCTACGAGCAGTACTTC	CASSLRRGGTYEQYF
NA	TRBV28	TRBJ2-7	TGTGCCAGCAGTTTCCCGGGAGCCTACGAGCAGTACTTC	CASSFPGAYEQYF
TRBD2	TRBV4-1	TRBJ2-3	TGCGCCAGCAGCCTCCGCGGGGGGGATACGCAGTATTTT	CASSLRGGDTQYF
NA	TRBV7-2	TRBJ2-7	TGTGCCAGCAGCTTTAAGGCAGACTCCTACGAGCAGTACTTC	CASSFKADSYEQYF